The source of this T cell receptor (beta chain) is a study of read filtering for tumor transcriptome and immune sequencing (dated by TCRdb to about 2020). Study-wide context: The cohort was composed of 17 to 20 male and about 14 female patients, with a mean age of roughly 70 years and an age range of about 40 to 90. Under revised international staging, about eight patients fell into R-ISS I, 16 into R-ISS II and about 7 into R-ISS III. After DNase treatment, whole-transcriptome libraries were prepared using the TruSeq RNA Access Library Prep Kit. TCR-region mapped reads per sample ranged from about 3.5 to 10.27 million with IR-seq versus only about 75 to 1,400 with RNA-seq. TCR repertoires obtained by targeted immune repertoire sequencing and by bulk whole-transcriptome sequencing performed on the same bone marrow samples were compared. One of the main goals was to work out a read-filtering strategy for immune repertoire data, in particular whether clonotypes backed by only a single read should be removed.

Bone marrow was sampled from every patient at the time of active disease. Bone marrow mononuclear cells were isolated by Ficoll-Hypaque density gradient centrifugation. To remove myeloma plasma cells, the cells were labeled with CD138 magnetic microbeads on a MACS separator, and CD138-negative cells were then collected by negative selection. Flow cytometry on an Attune NxT with CD138 antibodies was used to check the purity of the isolated cells. TRIzol reagent was used to extract total RNA, and a NanoDrop spectrophotometer was used to quantify the extracted RNA. For each patient, paired RNA-seq and IR-seq were run on the CD138-negative bone marrow sample from that patient. The full study reports these points: Single-read clonotypes made up around 82% of clonotypes but around 3.8% of total reads in IR-seq, and 70% to 75% of clonotypes and roughly 48% of reads in RNA-seq. The sorted CD138-negative fraction was a mixed bone marrow immune population, not purified T cells. When single-read clonotypes were removed, the proportions of shared clonotypes in IR-seq and RNA-seq correlated more strongly. Compared with RNA-seq, IR-seq captured clonotypes at much greater depth and more reliably, and a smaller IR-seq throughput was enough to identify most of the shared clonotypes.

TCR libraries were built from approximately 400 ng RNA with the Immunoverse kit, using molecular barcoded adaptors covering alpha/delta and beta/gamma chains. TCR library preparation was performed with the same RNA that was used for transcriptome sequencing. Sequencing of the TCR libraries was done on an Illumina HiSeq 4000 with 2 x 150 cycles. As for the authors' bioinformatics: Using MiXCR, which included quality filtering and error correction, TCR reads were aligned to human V, D, J and C references and then assembled into CDR3 clonotypes. The tcR package in R was used to analyze clonotype counts and gene usage diversity. For inspection of raw mapping reads, RNA-seq reads were mapped by STAR aligner version 2.5.3a onto GRCh37 of the human genome. To test the effect of sequencing depth on detected clonotypes, IR-seq fastq files were randomly downsampled using Seqtk 1.3. TCRdb's own reprocessing of the public reads used fastp at Q25 and MiXCR and kept productive beta chains. Duplicate CDR3 protein sequences are folded into a single record with the most common DNA and genes. The V and J calls were determined by TCRdb, not by the authors. The sample table shows 120,000 or so distinct CDR3 sequences, and about an eighth are seen once. Approximately 10% of the sample comes from the top ten.

CDR1 and CDR2 are read off the germline V gene (reference sequence) as GTSNPN and SVGIG. V is trimmed back by 4 bases and J by 7 bases, and the junction contains 10 bases that no gene match accounts for. The CDR3 contains 15 residues, cysteine and phenylalanine counted. The sequence is cut down to CDR3 DNA, 45 bases in frame from base 1. This clonotype has ten or more counts. Its antigen is still unknown. No qualities accompany the bases; no much larger clone lies one base away. Sequenced sample: a population of CD138-negative cells sorted from bone marrow. The sample's cell subset or site label is to be understood as: bone marrow mononuclear cells depleted of CD138+ plasma/myeloma cells by negative magnetic selection. The receptor was derived from a donor aged 40 or over with multiple myeloma. The rearrangement joined TRBV30 to TRBJ2-1, and TRBD2 aligns with 10 junction nucleotides. The CDR3 protein is CAWKEPASGSNEQFF. In nucleotide form, the sequence is TGTGCCTGGAAAGAGCCGGCTAGCGGGAGTAATGAGCAGTTCTTC.